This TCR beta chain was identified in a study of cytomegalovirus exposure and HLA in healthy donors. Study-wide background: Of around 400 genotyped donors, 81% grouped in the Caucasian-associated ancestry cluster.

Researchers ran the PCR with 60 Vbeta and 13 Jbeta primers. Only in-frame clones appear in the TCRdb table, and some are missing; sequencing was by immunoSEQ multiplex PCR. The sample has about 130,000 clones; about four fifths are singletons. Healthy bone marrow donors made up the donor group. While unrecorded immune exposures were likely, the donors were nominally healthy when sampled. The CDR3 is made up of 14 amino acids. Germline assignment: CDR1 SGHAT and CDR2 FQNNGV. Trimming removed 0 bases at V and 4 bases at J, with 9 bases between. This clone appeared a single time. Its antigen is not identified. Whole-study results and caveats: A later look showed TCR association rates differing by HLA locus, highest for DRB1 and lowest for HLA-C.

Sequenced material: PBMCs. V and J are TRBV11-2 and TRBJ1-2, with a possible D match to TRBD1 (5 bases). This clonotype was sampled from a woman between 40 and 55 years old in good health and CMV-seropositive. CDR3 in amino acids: CASSLEGVAYGYTF. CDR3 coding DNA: TGTGCCAGCAGCTTAGAAGGGGTTGCCTATGGCTACACCTTC.